These T cell receptor beta chains were read from a single sample in a study of monozygotic twins with inflammatory bowel disease. Reanalyzing the 5' RACE reads, TCRdb keeps one entry per CDR3 protein, without DNA. The table lists 400,000 to 500,000 distinct CDR3 sequences. The sample taken for sequencing was blood. The receptors here all came from a human donor with ulcerative colitis or Crohn's disease, or a healthy co-twin of an affected twin (not recorded which). Both conserved end residues are part of each CDR3. The order of the fields is J gene, V gene, CDR3 protein.

j_gene: TRBJ2-1; v_gene: TRBV12-3/TRBV12-4; CDR3aa: CASSLAKWTGRNEQFF
j_gene: TRBJ2-7; v_gene: TRBV7-9; CDR3aa: CASSSPRPGGYEQYF
j_gene: TRBJ2-7; v_gene: TRBV4-3; CDR3aa: CASSQGGVGGREQYF
j_gene: TRBJ1-1; v_gene: TRBV7-2; CDR3aa: CASRNPSNTEAFF
j_gene: TRBJ2-3; v_gene: TRBV20-1; CDR3aa: CSARDASSTKPDTQYF
j_gene: TRBJ2-3; v_gene: TRBV7-9; CDR3aa: CASSQDRSGSNTDTQYF
j_gene: TRBJ2-3; v_gene: TRBV27; CDR3aa: CASSFKWPPDTQYF
j_gene: TRBJ1-6; v_gene: TRBV18; CDR3aa: CASSPLGEANSPLHF
j_gene: TRBJ1-2; v_gene: TRBV19; CDR3aa: CASSITGPNYGYTF
j_gene: TRBJ2-3; v_gene: TRBV27; CDR3aa: CASSFFKAATDTQYF
j_gene: TRBJ1-1; v_gene: TRBV10-2; CDR3aa: CASMRGIGTEAFF
j_gene: TRBJ1-2; v_gene: TRBV6-6; CDR3aa: CASSRPGQSLGYTF
j_gene: TRBJ2-1; v_gene: TRBV5-6; CDR3aa: CASSPGLVPEQFF
j_gene: TRBJ2-2; v_gene: TRBV7-9; CDR3aa: CAGIGVTNTGELFF
j_gene: TRBJ1-1; v_gene: TRBV7-2; CDR3aa: CASSLNRAVGGAFF
j_gene: TRBJ2-1; v_gene: TRBV29-1; CDR3aa: CSVHPRDRGSKQFF
j_gene: TRBJ2-3; v_gene: TRBV5-1; CDR3aa: CASSRRLAGGSSTDTQYF
j_gene: TRBJ1-5; v_gene: TRBV20-1; CDR3aa: CSARLRVGQPQHF
j_gene: TRBJ2-1; v_gene: TRBV29-1; CDR3aa: CSVERGTYNEQYF
j_gene: TRBJ1-3; v_gene: TRBV5-1; CDR3aa: CASSLRASSGNTIYF
j_gene: TRBJ1-4; v_gene: TRBV20-1; CDR3aa: CSARQGGNEKLFF
j_gene: TRBJ2-3; v_gene: TRBV7-2; CDR3aa: CASSLDPVDRGTDTQYF
j_gene: TRBJ2-7; v_gene: TRBV6-2/TRBV6-3; CDR3aa: CASSYIGYEQYF
j_gene: TRBJ2-1; v_gene: TRBV30; CDR3aa: CAWSHQRGNEQFF
j_gene: TRBJ2-3; v_gene: TRBV20-1; CDR3aa: CSAWGGGPHTDTQYF
j_gene: TRBJ2-3; v_gene: TRBV5-1; CDR3aa: CASSGGTGTTDTQYF
j_gene: TRBJ1-2; v_gene: TRBV5-1; CDR3aa: CASSSDREYGYTF
j_gene: TRBJ2-3; v_gene: TRBV27; CDR3aa: CASSFGYTDTQYF
j_gene: TRBJ2-5; v_gene: TRBV12-3/TRBV12-4; CDR3aa: CASSYGGGHRETQYF
j_gene: TRBJ2-2; v_gene: TRBV6-5; CDR3aa: CASSSDRNANTGELFF
j_gene: TRBJ2-4; v_gene: TRBV27; CDR3aa: CASSHRGNLAKNIQYF
j_gene: TRBJ1-5; v_gene: TRBV19; CDR3aa: CASCGFNQPQHF
j_gene: TRBJ1-6; v_gene: TRBV6-1; CDR3aa: CASSESVGYGANSPLHF
j_gene: TRBJ2-7; v_gene: TRBV19; CDR3aa: CASTWGTAALAEQYF
j_gene: TRBJ2-3; v_gene: TRBV5-1; CDR3aa: CASSLEGGPTDTQYF
j_gene: TRBJ1-3; v_gene: TRBV18; CDR3aa: CASSRDHGNTIYF
j_gene: TRBJ2-3; v_gene: TRBV9; CDR3aa: CASSVDGRPGKDTQYF
j_gene: TRBJ2-1; v_gene: TRBV7-6; CDR3aa: CASSAAPSSYNEQFF
j_gene: TRBJ2-3; v_gene: TRBV4-2; CDR3aa: CASSPRPRDGTDTQYF
j_gene: TRBJ2-7; v_gene: TRBV27; CDR3aa: CASSLLGVGQNVYEQYF
j_gene: TRBJ2-3; v_gene: TRBV7-6; CDR3aa: CASSWEGPDTQYF
j_gene: TRBJ2-7; v_gene: TRBV12-3/TRBV12-4; CDR3aa: CASSYFSGQQSYEQYF
j_gene: TRBJ2-7; v_gene: TRBV5-5; CDR3aa: CASRPRGGDYEQYF
j_gene: TRBJ1-3; v_gene: TRBV5-1; CDR3aa: CASSRRPPGQDRASGNTIYF
j_gene: TRBJ2-5; v_gene: TRBV15; CDR3aa: CATSSTTLQETQYF
j_gene: TRBJ2-3; v_gene: TRBV4-3; CDR3aa: CASSRSGRSDTQYF
j_gene: TRBJ1-5; v_gene: TRBV12-3/TRBV12-4; CDR3aa: CASRLTASAGNQPQHF
j_gene: TRBJ2-1; v_gene: TRBV19; CDR3aa: CASGTSSRHEQFF
j_gene: TRBJ2-1; v_gene: TRBV28; CDR3aa: CASSLSGEDRAFF
j_gene: TRBJ1-2; v_gene: TRBV5-1; CDR3aa: CASRSNPGGQGGYTF
j_gene: TRBJ2-7; v_gene: TRBV6-1; CDR3aa: CASSEWGVPEQYF
j_gene: TRBJ2-2; v_gene: TRBV28; CDR3aa: CASSGVNTGELFF
j_gene: TRBJ2-1; v_gene: TRBV20-1; CDR3aa: CSAYGTPSTSGGTPRPYNEQFF
j_gene: TRBJ2-1; v_gene: TRBV7-2; CDR3aa: CASSRDGYNEQFF
j_gene: TRBJ2-7; v_gene: TRBV30; CDR3aa: CAWRTGPRYEQYF
j_gene: TRBJ2-1; v_gene: TRBV11-2; CDR3aa: CASSWVQGRYNEQFF
j_gene: TRBJ2-1; v_gene: TRBV11-2; CDR3aa: CASSYERGVYNEQFF
j_gene: TRBJ1-3; v_gene: TRBV20-1; CDR3aa: CSARDSARGPSGNTIYF
j_gene: TRBJ1-1; v_gene: TRBV2; CDR3aa: CASSADRWNTEAFF
j_gene: TRBJ1-5; v_gene: TRBV4-2; CDR3aa: CASSRLGTDQPQHF